This T cell receptor beta chain came from a study of identical twins. TCRdb reprocessed the 5' RACE reads with MiXCR, giving one entry per CDR3 protein. Found here are approximately 550,000 distinct CDR3 sequences, more than 20% of them singletons; the top ten hold approximately 0.52%. Germline values: CDR1 WNHNN, CDR2 SYGVQD (reference sequence). The CDR3 contains 13 residues. Trimming took 8 bases from V and 10 from J, leaving 15 bases between them. This same sample was also taken into another study, of yellow fever vaccine responses in identical twins.

V gene TRBV10-1 combines with J gene TRBJ1-6, with a possible D match to TRBD1 (5 bases). The TCR sequence derives from a woman aged 18-29 years in good health. Material for sequencing was CD4+ T cells sorted from blood. DNA of the CDR3: TGCGCCAGCTCTCCTATGGGGCCATCACCCCTCCACTTT. This sequence encodes CASSPMGPSPLHF.